The 17 T cell receptor beta chains below come from one sample, sequenced in a study of vaccination effects on CD4 cells after COVID-19. Peptide-pool stimulation followed by sequencing identified expanded antigen-specific CD4+ clonotypes in the ViraFEST assay. A 10-day culture period preceded the isolation of CD4+ T cells. SARS-CoV-2 infected the person between March and December 2020, as confirmed by PCR. Profiling relied on immunoSEQ multiplex PCR, and the TCRdb table lists in-frame clones only, not all of them. The data show more than 20,000 clones, 65% to 85% seen once. These receptors are not linked to any known antigen. This material consisted of CD4+ T cells from PBMCs cultured with HCoV-NL63 spike peptides, taken before COVID-19 vaccination. Receptors were obtained from a human donor who had a prior SARS-CoV-2 infection.

V is TRBV5-4 and J is TRBJ2-5; 11 nucleotides align to TRBD2. Germline V CDR1 and CDR2: SGHNT, YYREEE (reference sequence). With 4 bases clipped from V and 6 bases from J, the junction kept 5 bases outside the gene matches. CDR3 length equals 14 residues. The CDR3 is CASSSSGGGKTQYF. The CDR3 DNA is TGTGCCAGCAGCAGTAGCGGGGGGGGGAAGACCCAGTACTTC.

V and J are TRBV5-1 and TRBJ1-3; weak D call: TRBD1 (6 bases). Per the germline V gene, CDR1 is SGHRS and CDR2 is YFSETQ. The CDR3 consists of 14 residues. V was cut by 3 bases and J by 4 bases, with 11 bases left in between. CDR3 sequence reads: CASSSRGSGNTIYF. The CDR3 bases are TGCGCCAGCAGCTCCAGGGGATCCGGAAACACCATATATTTT. The full variable domain, rest sourced from reference TRBV5-1 and TRBJ1-3, is KAGVTQTPRYLIKTRGQQVTLSCSPISGHRSVSWYQQTPGQGLQFLFEYFSETQRNKGNFPGRFSGRQFSNSRSEMNVSTLELGDSALYLCASSSRGSGNTIYFGEGSWLTVV.

This chain connects TRBV11-2 to TRBJ2-1; 11 nucleotides match TRBD2. V trimming: 3 bases; J trimming: 6 bases; junction bases outside the gene matches: 4. The CDR3 length is 15 residues. Germline V gene sequence: CDR1 SGHAT, CDR2 FQNNGV. In DNA, the CDR3 is TGTGCCAGCAGCTTTCTAGCGGGAGGTTCCAATGAGCAGTTCTTC. Protein sequence: CASSFLAGGSNEQFF.

This rearrangement joins TRBV25-1 to TRBJ1-4; D might be TRBD1 (5 bases). The germline CDR1 and CDR2 sequences are MGHDK and SYGVNS. This CDR3 has 14 residues. Trimming took 4 bases from V and 7 from J, leaving 13 bases between them. CDR3 sequence (DNA): TGTGCCAGCAGTGTTTTGGCAGGGAGTGAAAAACTGTTTTTT. This translates into CASSVLAGSEKLFF.

V gene TRBV11-3 combines with J gene TRBJ1-2; D gene unclear. The ends were cut back, 1 base at V and 7 bases at J, with 10 bases in the middle. The germline gives CDR1 SGHNT, CDR2 YENEEA. The CDR3 runs to 13 residues. CDR3: CASSLGGVSGYTF. The CDR3 DNA follows: TGTGCCAGCAGCTTAGGTGGGGTCTCTGGCTACACCTTC.

The chain joins TRBV6-2 or TRBV6-3 to TRBJ1-1; TRBD1 might be the D (5 bases). Trimming left V 1 base short and J 3 bases short, with 9 bases between. The CDR3 has 14 residues. CDR1 is MNHEY, CDR2 SVGEGT, per germline. The CDR3: CASSYFRADTEAFF. The CDR3 bases are TGTGCCAGCAGTTACTTCAGGGCGGACACTGAAGCTTTCTTT.

V and J are TRBV21-1 and TRBJ2-7; the tabulated D call, TRBD1, remains unverified against the DNA. TRBV21-1 is a listed pseudogene. The CDR3 is 15 residues long. The CDR3 region is CASSTKPGQGYEQYF. DNA for the CDR3: TGTGCCAGCAGCACAAAACCGGGACAGGGGTACGAGCAGTACTTC.

This clone was seen only a few times. V is TRBV4-1 and J is TRBJ2-3; tentative D call: TRBD1 (5 bases). Trimming left V 3 bases short and J 6 bases short, with 13 bases between. The CDR3 is 14 residues long. From germline, CDR1 is MGHRA and CDR2 YSYEKL. The CDR3 DNA follows: TGCGCCAGCAGCCAGGTTGACAGAACCGATACGCAGTATTTT. Translated, it gives CASSQVDRTDTQYF.

This sequence joins TRBV15 and TRBJ2-3, with 8 bases fitting TRBD2. The CDR3 runs to 17 residues. J was trimmed by 2 bases and V by 0 bases; bases with no gene match: 7. Germline CDR1 is LNHNV and CDR2 is YYDKDF (reference sequence). The CDR3 bases are TGTGCCACCAGCAGAGATCGGGGCGGGGGGCACACAGATACGCAGTATTTT. Protein product: CATSRDRGGGHTDTQYF.

This clone has only a few counts. This sequence joins TRBV6-5 and TRBJ2-2; D perhaps matches TRBD2 (7 bases). Germline V CDR1 and CDR2: MNHEY, SVGAGI. The CDR3 loop spans 14 amino acids. V gave up 5 bases and J gave up 7 bases, with 14 bases separating them. The CDR3 here is CASSPPGGRGELFF. CDR3 coding DNA: TGTGCCAGCAGTCCCCCGGGGGGCCGCGGGGAGCTGTTTTTT.

The rearrangement joins TRBV2 to TRBJ2-7; D may be TRBD1 (6 bases). V gave up 2 bases and J gave up 1 base, with 9 bases separating them. Germline V gene lookup returns CDR1 SNHLY and CDR2 FYNNEI. The CDR3 spans 14 residues. DNA of the CDR3: TGTGCCAGCAGTGAACAGGGGTTATCCTACGAGCAGTACTTC. Residues: CASSEQGLSYEQYF. The whole variable domain, filled in from reference TRBV2 and TRBJ2-7, reads EPEVTQTPSHQVTQMGQEVILRCVPISNHLYFYWYRQILGQKVEFLVSFYNNEISEKSEIFDDQFSVERPDGSNFTLKIRSTKLEDSAMYFCASSEQGLSYEQYFGPGTRLTVT.

The V gene is TRBV10-3, the J gene TRBJ1-1; tentative D call: TRBD1 (6 bases). The germline V gene encodes CDR1 ENHRY and CDR2 SYGVKD. V was trimmed by 0 bases and J by 3 bases, leaving 11 bases between them. This CDR3 contains 15 residues. CDR3 residues: CAISESSGVDTEAFF. In DNA form, the CDR3 reads TGTGCCATCAGTGAGTCGTCAGGGGTAGACACTGAAGCTTTCTTT.

This clone occurred a few times. V and J are TRBV4-3 and TRBJ2-7; D possibly corresponds to TRBD2 (5 bases). The CDR3 is made up of 16 amino acids. Germline V gene sequence: CDR1 LGHNA, CDR2 YSLEER. V dropped 0 bases and J dropped 2 bases, with 14 bases sitting between them. This chain's CDR3 is CASSQDSAAATYEQYF. The CDR3, as DNA: TGCGCCAGCAGCCAAGATAGCGCGGCTGCGACCTACGAGCAGTACTTC.

The V call is TRBV6-5, the J call TRBJ2-2; the D is unclear. CDR1 and CDR2 from the germline V gene are MNHEY and SVGAGI. The ends were cut back, 4 bases at V and 3 bases at J, with 3 bases in the middle. The CDR3 totals 12 residues. The CDR3 region is CASSSDTGELFF. The CDR3 DNA reads as TGTGCCAGCAGTTCCGACACCGGGGAGCTGTTTTTT.

The V call is TRBV2, the J call TRBJ2-1; possible D gene TRBD2, 6 bases. The CDR3 totals 12 residues. V lost 6 bases and J lost 7, with 10 bases in between. CDR1 is SNHLY, CDR2 FYNNEI, per germline. CDR3 loop: CASRNRGNEQFF. CDR3 nucleotides: TGTGCCAGCAGGAACCGGGGGAATGAGCAGTTCTTC.

The V call is TRBV9, the J call TRBJ1-1; possibly TRBD1 for D (6 bases). From germline, CDR1 is SGDLS and CDR2 YYNGEE. This CDR3 is 14 amino acids long. The germline V and J ends were trimmed by 4 bases and 1 base, with 11 bases remaining between them. Here the CDR3 reads CASSTGTTNTEAFF. The CDR3 nucleotides are TGTGCCAGCAGCACCGGGACAACGAACACTGAAGCTTTCTTT.

J is TRBJ2-1 and V is TRBV2, with D possibly called TRBD1 or TRBD2 (5 bases each). This CDR3 has 16 residues. Germline V lookup: CDR1 SNHLY, CDR2 FYNNEI. Trimming left V 4 bases short and J 0 bases short, with 13 bases between. CDR3 in amino acids: CASSVRTGGSYNEQFF. CDR3 DNA: TGTGCCAGCAGTGTAAGGACTGGGGGCTCCTACAATGAGCAGTTCTTC.